A single sample gave rise to the 3 T cell receptor beta chains below, sequenced in a study of T cell responses to AZD1222 COVID-19 vaccine listed by TCRdb under 2021. Libraries came from the immunoSEQ multiplex PCR assay. The immuneACCESS repertoire file appears here via TCRdb, limited to in-frame rearrangements. These files lack a portion of the clones; in checked studies, under half of the deficit traces to unresolved V genes, and the cause of the others is not known. For this sample there are over 90,000 clones; roughly nine tenths appear just once. The ten largest clones take up about 41% of the sample. The time point label of this sample denotes: baseline before first vaccination. The starting material was peripheral blood, obtained on day 0 of AZD1222 vaccination. All receptors come from an adult in good health.

The V call is TRBV3-1 (or the pseudogene TRBV3-2), the J call TRBJ2-2; the D is unclear. Between the trimmed V and J ends, which lost 0 bases and 2 bases, there was a span of 4 bases. The CDR3 runs to 14 residues. Germline values: CDR1 LGHDT, CDR2 YNNKEL (reference sequence). CDR3 region: CASSQDPNTGELFF. Here the CDR3 DNA reads TGTGCCAGCAGCCAAGACCCCAACACCGGGGAGCTGTTTTTT.

The V and J genes are TRBV7-9 and TRBJ2-2, with TRBD2 as a possible D gene (6 bases). Germline V gene lookup returns CDR1 SEHNR and CDR2 FQNEAQ (reference sequence). The V end was cut by 3 bases, the J end by 4 bases, with 9 bases between. The CDR3 length is 14 residues. CDR3 sequence: CASSLGGVTGELFF. The CDR3 nucleotides are TGTGCCAGCAGCTTGGGCGGGGTCACCGGGGAGCTGTTTTTT. The variable domain in full, completed from reference TRBV7-9 and TRBJ2-2, reads DTGVSQNPRHKITKRGQNVTFRCDPISEHNRLYWYRQTLGQGPEFLTYFQNEAQLEKSRLLSDRFSAERPKGSFSTLEIQRTEQGDSAMYLCASSLGGVTGELFFGEGSRLTVL.

The J gene is TRBJ1-2, the V gene TRBV5-4, with 7 bases identical to TRBD1. Germline-derived CDR1 and CDR2 are SGHNT and YYREEE (reference sequence). With V trimmed by 3 bases and J by 4 bases, 6 bases remained unmatched. The CDR3 runs 14 residues. CDR3 region: CASSSRDSLYGYTF. CDR3 DNA sequence: TGTGCCAGCAGCTCCAGGGACAGCCTCTATGGCTACACCTTC.